This T cell receptor (beta chain) was captured in a study of blood T cell repertoires in COVID-19. Study-level background: The cDNA or gDNA used as material had been derived from T cells, B-cell-depleted T cells, or PBMCs.

This CDR3 contains 15 residues. Germline lookup yields CDR1 SGHDT and CDR2 YYEEEE. Unmatched junction bases numbered 6, after V lost 3 bases and J lost 4 bases. The participants were between roughly 18 and 89 years old and came from under 25 US areas. Authors' data handling: Estimated nucleated cell counts came from reference gene primer amplification. Assay: immunoSEQ multiplex PCR; the TCRdb copy retains only in-frame clones and omits some. The V and J calls and the clone size are those of that table, but D and trimming were determined from the DNA. The table has a few hundred thousand clones, around nine tenths seen once.

V and J are TRBV5-6 and TRBJ1-2, with 10 positions matching TRBD1. The sample comprised PBMCs or T cells enriched from blood (not recorded which). The source is a woman in her fifties or sixties who had recovered from COVID-19. DNA for the CDR3: TGTGCCAGCAGCTACGACAGGGGGCGCGGCTATGGCTACACCTTC. Translating gives CASSYDRGRGYGYTF.